Below, one T cell receptor beta chain is given with its context. The antigen remains unidentified. The record originates from a study of beta chain features in type 1 diabetes. Study-wide findings and caveats: Type 1 diabetes patients had VDJ junctions that carried fewer insertions and more deletions. The cDNA sequencing approach could over-represent high-TCR-expressing cells. TCRB CDR3s from Type 1 diabetes patients were moderately but significantly shorter in all four CD4+ subsets.

Expressed TCRB transcripts got sequenced, as all isolated RNA was reverse transcribed. Assay used: immunoSEQ multiplex PCR; TCRdb lists only in-frame clones, some missing. This table holds approximately 400,000 clones, about 16% found once. The CDR3 runs to 12 residues. Trimming shortened V by 4 bases and J by 7 bases, and 11 bases separated the two germline ends. Germline lookup yields CDR1 SQVTM and CDR2 ANQGSEA. The sequence came from a woman aged 18-35 years in good health. The sample comprised naive CD4+ T cells from blood. The chain links TRBV29-1 to TRBJ1-5, with D maybe TRBD1 (6 bases). The CDR3, as DNA: TGCAGCGTTGTTCAGGGGAAACAGCCCCAGCATTTT. It translates to CSVVQGKQPQHF.